This T cell receptor beta chain was sequenced in a study of cytomegalovirus exposure and HLA in healthy donors. The table came from immunoSEQ multiplex PCR; TCRdb's copy has only in-frame clones and leaves some out. The table has approximately 160,000 clones, approximately 81% seen once. The clonotype originates from a man aged 25 to 45 in good health and CMV-seropositive. The sample comprised PBMCs.

The CDR3 nucleotides are TGTGCCAGCAGCTTGGCTCCTAGCGGGGGGTTCGAGCAGTACTTC. The encoded protein is CASSLAPSGGFEQYF. The rearrangement links TRBV5-6 to TRBJ2-7; TRBD2 matches at 11 bases. Losses at the gene ends were 0 bases for V and 6 bases for J; bases not matched to a gene: 5. Germline loops: CDR1 SGHDT, CDR2 YYEEEE. The CDR3 length is 15 residues.